The present TCR beta chain was sequenced within a study of blood T cell repertoires in COVID-19. In germline, CDR1 is SGHNT, CDR2 YYREEE (reference sequence). Deletions cut 5 bases from V and 1 base from J, with 16 bases between. The CDR3 covers 15 residues. The assay was immunoSEQ multiplex PCR, and TCRdb's table has in-frame clones only and misses some. The sample records tens of thousands of clones, about nine tenths being singletons. Sequencing used peripheral blood. This receptor was obtained from a woman older than 75 with acute or convalescent COVID-19. This chain links TRBV5-4 with TRBJ2-7; tentative D call: TRBD1 (6 bases). As DNA, the CDR3 is TGTGCCAGCAGTCGCGACTCCGGGACATCCTACGAGCAGTACTTC. Its translation is CASSRDSGTSYEQYF.